The 13 T cell receptor beta chains reported below all come from one sample, sequenced in a study of patients and donors after allogeneic stem cell transplantation. TCRdb analysed the RT-PCR reads with MiXCR anew, one entry per CDR3 protein. The sample holds hundreds of thousands of distinct CDR3 sequences, approximately 16% seen once. Specimen: blood, either unsorted or a sorted T cell fraction (not recorded which). The source of these receptors is a human donor who was either an allogeneic HSCT recipient or a stem cell or donor lymphocyte infusion donor (not recorded which). It is not recorded whose cells these are; they may come from a transplant donor.

This clonotype was observed many times. The chain employs TRBV6-2 or TRBV6-3 and TRBJ2-1; D is unclear. The CDR3 extends over 15 amino acids. V was clipped by 7 bases and J by 0 bases, with 13 bases between them. Germline CDR1 reads MNHEY; CDR2 reads SVGEGT. CDR3 loop: CASTGGSSSYNEQFF. The DNA of the CDR3 is TGTGCCAGCACCGGCGGTAGTAGCTCCTACAATGAGCAGTTCTTC.

The V call is TRBV18, the J call TRBJ1-5; no reliable D call. Trimming pared 3 bases from V and 4 bases from J, leaving 13 bases between. From germline, CDR1 is KGHSH and CDR2 LQKENI. CDR3 length equals 15 residues. CDR3 sequence: CASSPEGSSNQPQHF. CDR3 in DNA: TGTGCCAGCTCACCTGAAGGCAGCTCGAATCAGCCCCAGCATTTT.

The chain links TRBV4-3 to TRBJ2-1, with TRBD2 as a possible D gene (6 bases). This CDR3 region has 16 residues. V dropped 2 bases and J dropped 10 bases, with 21 bases sitting between them. Germline V gene lookup returns CDR1 LGHNA and CDR2 YSLEER. CDR3 bases: TGCGCCAGCAGCCAACTGTCCGGGGGAGTAAAATTGGAGCAGTTCTTC. Amino acid sequence: CASSQLSGGVKLEQFF.

This clonotype was detected a few times. V usage is TRBV18 and J usage is TRBJ1-1; D not resolved. This CDR3 region has 14 residues. The germline CDR1 and CDR2 sequences are KGHSH and LQKENI. V lost 6 bases and J 4 bases, leaving 15 bases between the germline ends. CDR3 sequence (DNA): TGTGCCAGCTCTCCAAGCCCCGGTGGCACTGAAGCTTTCTTT. This encodes CASSPSPGGTEAFF.

The chain uses TRBV9 and TRBJ2-3; tentatively, D is TRBD1 or TRBD2 (5 bases each). Germline-derived CDR1 and CDR2 are SGDLS and YYNGEE. CDR3 length equals 15 residues. The V end lost 0 bases, the J end lost 6 bases, and 14 bases lay between the germline ends. In DNA, the CDR3 is TGTGCCAGCAGCGTAGGAGGGGTGGTCCCGGATACGCAGTATTTT. This sequence encodes CASSVGGVVPDTQYF.

There are a few counts of this clonotype. V and J are TRBV5-1 and TRBJ2-3; weak D call: TRBD2 (6 bases). The CDR3 sequence is 14 residues long. Looked up from germline, CDR1 is SGHRS and CDR2 is YFSETQ. Deletions cut 4 bases from V and 7 bases from J, with 16 bases between. CDR3 loop: CASSPRTTPNTQYF. DNA of the CDR3: TGCGCCAGCAGCCCTCGGACTACCCCTAATACGCAGTATTTT.

The chain employs TRBV15 and TRBJ1-1, with D perhaps matching TRBD1 (6 bases). Germline values: CDR1 LNHNV, CDR2 YYDKDF (reference sequence). This CDR3 has 14 residues. Trimming removed 3 bases from V and 0 bases from J, with 8 bases in between. CDR3 protein: CATSRQGMNTEAFF. CDR3 in DNA: TGTGCCACCAGCAGGCAGGGGATGAACACTGAAGCTTTCTTT.

This clonotype was detected once. The chain is built from TRBV5-1 and TRBJ2-2; D is perhaps TRBD2 (5 bases). There are 15 residues in the CDR3. Germline V gives CDR1 SGHRS, CDR2 YFSETQ. Trimming cost V 1 base and J 2 bases, with 9 bases left between them. The CDR3 region has the DNA TGCGCCAGCAGCTTGTCAGCGGCCAACACCGGGGAGCTGTTTTTT. Protein product: CASSLSAANTGELFF.

This clonotype was picked up many times. The chain employs TRBV12-3 or TRBV12-4 and TRBJ2-7; TRBD2 matches at 7 bases. V dropped 6 bases and J dropped 6; count of bases not matched to a gene: 20. There are 17 residues in the CDR3. In DNA, the CDR3 is TGTGCCAGCAGCCTCTCTAGCGGAAGGACCTCCCTACGCGAGCAGTACTTC. It translates to CASSLSSGRTSLREQYF.

The chain recombines TRBV7-9 with TRBJ1-6; D unclear. Germline V lookup: CDR1 SEHNR, CDR2 FQNEAQ (reference sequence). The CDR3 runs to 13 residues. Trimming pared 5 bases from V and 7 bases from J, leaving 9 bases between. Written as DNA, the CDR3 is TGTGCCAGCAGCCAGTTACAAAATTCACCCCTCCACTTT. Its translation: CASSQLQNSPLHF.

This clonotype was found a few times. The gene calls are TRBV3-1 and TRBJ2-7; the match to TRBD2 covers 12 bases. Unmatched junction bases numbered 10, after V lost 4 bases and J lost 3 bases. The CDR3 loop spans 17 amino acids. Germline assignment: CDR1 LGHDT and CDR2 YNNKEL (reference sequence). The CDR3 DNA reads as TGTGCCAGCAGCCGTCCGGGACTAGCGGGTTTCAGCTACGAGCAGTACTTC. Amino acid sequence: CASSRPGLAGFSYEQYF.

CDR3 protein: CAWSVLTMGGELFF. CDR3 DNA: TGTGCCTGGAGTGTACTCACCATGGGTGGGGAGCTGTTTTTT. J is TRBJ2-2 and V is TRBV30; no clear D. CDR3 length: 14 residues. Trimming cost V 0 bases and J 8 bases, with 13 bases left between them. Germline CDR1 is GTSNPN and CDR2 is SVGIG (reference sequence). The entire variable domain, with the rest obtained from reference TRBV30 and TRBJ2-2, is as follows: SQTIHQWPATLVQPVGSPLSLECTVEGTSNPNLYWYRQAAGRGLQLLFYSVGIGQISSEVPQNLSASRPQDRQFILSSKKLLLSDSGFYLCAWSVLTMGGELFFGEGSRLTVL.

J is TRBJ1-4 and V is TRBV4-1, with TRBD1 as a possible D gene (6 bases). Germline CDR1 MGHRA, CDR2 YSYEKL. V dropped 6 bases and J dropped 3 bases, with 17 bases sitting between them. CDR3 length: 16 amino acids. For the CDR3, the DNA is TGCGCCAGCAGACTAACCGGGGGGCCCTCTAATGAAAAACTGTTTTTT. This translates into CASRLTGGPSNEKLFF.